This T cell receptor beta chain stems from a study of identical twins. TCRdb ran MiXCR on the 5' RACE reads and lists one entry per CDR3 protein. This table holds roughly 720,000 distinct CDR3 sequences, 15% to 20% found once. V was shortened by 4 bases and J by 0 bases, with 14 bases between the two germline ends. There are 16 residues in the CDR3. Germline V CDR1 and CDR2: SGHKS, YYEKEE (reference sequence). This clonotype was counted between two and nine times. These sequences were also reported in another study, on T cells expressing NK-cell markers. As reported in that work: Roughly 6 donors showed dominant NKG2C+ clonotypes comprising roughly 1.0-7.0% of their CD8+ T cells.

The chain recombines TRBV5-5 with TRBJ1-3; a possible D gene is TRBD1 (6 bases). The receptor comes from a woman between 18 and 29 years old in good health. Sequencing was performed on PBMCs. The CDR3 bases are TGTGCCAGCAGCCCTGCGGGACAACTCTCTGGAAACACCATATATTTT. Translating gives CASSPAGQLSGNTIYF. The whole variable domain, filled in from reference TRBV5-5 and TRBJ1-3, reads DAGVTQSPTHLIKTRGQQVTLRCSPISGHKSVSWYQQVLGQGPQFIFQYYEKEERGRGNFPDRFSARQFPNYSSELNVNALLLGDSALYLCASSPAGQLSGNTIYFGEGSWLTVV.